The sequence of this T cell receptor (beta chain) was determined in a study of PD-L1 blockade in urothelial cancer. Study as a whole: Prior exposure to chemotherapy in patients amounted to 0 to 3 regimens received. The study, taken as a whole, reports: Below-median TCR clonality that was measured in pretreatment blood predicted better survival.

Method: immunoSEQ multiplex PCR; TCRdb's copy keeps in-frame clones and lacks some. Of about 39,000 clones listed, approximately 90% were seen once; the top ten hold 1.5% to 2.5%. With respect to this clone: Its antigen is undetermined.

Trimming cost V 5 bases and J 4 bases; bases outside gene matches: 7. CDR1 is MNHNY and CDR2 is SVGAGI in the germline V gene (reference sequence). The CDR3 length is 15 residues. This receptor was obtained from a man in his sixties with urothelial cancer. The sequencing here drew on PBMCs, taken around atezolizumab (anti-PD-L1) treatment. The chain recombines TRBV6-6 with TRBJ2-1, with 8 positions matching TRBD2. CDR3 sequence: CASSAGRGGYNEQFF. Here the CDR3 DNA reads TGTGCCAGCAGTGCCGGCCGGGGGGGATACAATGAGCAGTTCTTC.